The rows below give T cell receptor beta chains drawn from one sample of a study of human T cells and chemical hapten exposure. One entry per CDR3 protein, called by TCRdb with MiXCR from the RACE reads. The sample includes around 110,000 distinct CDR3 sequences, 10% to 12% of them seen just once. The sample in question was whole blood, obtained in connection with sensitization to the hapten diphenylcyclopropenone (DPC). Every receptor here comes from a woman aged 45 to 65 with alopecia areata. Some clones in this sample may be carry-over from other donors' samples. CDR3s include the opening cysteine and the closing phenylalanine or tryptophan. The D gene is left open where the match is weak. The size of a clone is reported for some rows only, either as once, few or many, or as a class for expanded clones.

TRBJ2-7 | TRBD1 | NA | TRBV6-5 | CASSLPKGAPGYEQYF | TGTGCCAGCAGCCTACCTAAGGGGGCGCCGGGTTACGAGCAGTACTTC
TRBJ2-3 | TRBD2 | few | TRBV12-5 | CASAPGLAGADTQYF | TGTGCTAGTGCCCCGGGACTAGCGGGGGCAGATACGCAGTATTTT
TRBJ1-2 | NA | many | TRBV6-5 | CASSYSKGGGISYEGYTF | TGTGCCAGCAGTTACTCGAAAGGGGGTGGTATCTCCTATGAAGGCTACACCTTC
TRBJ1-4 | NA | few | TRBV6-6 | CASSYPAVNEKLFF | TGTGCCAGCAGTTACCCGGCGGTTAATGAAAAACTGTTTTTT
TRBJ2-1 | TRBD2 | NA | TRBV6-2/TRBV6-3 | CASGKAGVTYNEQFF | TGTGCCAGCGGAAAGGCGGGAGTCACCTACAATGAGCAGTTCTTC
TRBJ2-3 | TRBD1 | few | TRBV24-1 | CATRGTGGGTDTQYF | TGTGCCACCAGAGGGACAGGGGGAGGGACAGATACGCAGTATTTT
TRBJ1-1 | NA | few | TRBV5-1 | CASSLSTEQGTEAFF | TGCGCCAGCAGCTTGAGTACTGAGCAAGGCACTGAAGCTTTCTTT
TRBJ2-3 | NA | few | TRBV2 | CAQIWRDRTDTQYF | TGTGCCCAAATATGGAGGGACCGTACAGATACGCAGTATTTT
TRBJ1-4 | NA | few | TRBV9 | CASSLGMANEKLFF | TGTGCCAGCAGCTTGGGCATGGCTAATGAAAAACTGTTTTTT
TRBJ2-5 | NA | few | TRBV15 | CATSLTMEETQYF | TGTGCCACCAGCCTGACTATGGAAGAGACCCAGTACTTC
TRBJ1-2 | NA | few | TRBV5-1 | CASSLGFSSSNYGYTF | TGCGCCAGCAGCTTGGGTTTTTCCAGCTCTAACTATGGCTACACCTTC
TRBJ2-7 | NA | many | TRBV28 | CASSLDSSYEQYF | TGTGCCAGCAGTTTAGACAGCTCCTACGAGCAGTACTTC
TRBJ1-6 | NA | NA | TRBV27 | CASSFRQTYNSPLHF | TGTGCCAGCAGTTTCCGACAGACCTATAATTCACCCCTCCACTTT
TRBJ2-3 | NA | few | TRBV12-3/TRBV12-4 | CASSLQHGIDTQYF | TGTGCCAGCAGTTTACAACATGGGATAGATACGCAGTATTTT
TRBJ2-4 | NA | NA | TRBV6-1 | CASGGSLAKNIQYF | TGTGCCAGCGGGGGCTCCCTAGCCAAAAACATTCAGTACTTC
TRBJ2-7 | NA | many | TRBV28 | CASSSRGGSASYEQYF | TGTGCCAGCAGTTCCCGAGGCGGCAGCGCATCCTACGAGCAGTACTTC